This TCR beta chain was sequenced for a study of T cells expressing NK-cell markers. Turning to the study itself: Underlying the TCR beta repertoires were sorted CD3+CD56+NKG2C+, CD3+CD56+NKG2C- and CD3+CD56-NKG2C+ T cells.

This CDR3 contains 14 residues. Germline CDR1 reads SGHDN; CDR2 reads FVKESK. TCRdb re-called the 5' RACE reads; every CDR3 protein appears as one record, without DNA. The sample table sets out some 150,000 distinct CDR3 sequences. V usage is TRBV14 and J usage is TRBJ1-2. The sequence came from a man between 18 and 29 years old in good health. Sequenced sample: blood T cells: a sorted CD56 or NKG2C T cell subset, CD4+ or CD8+ T cells, or bulk PBMC T cells (not recorded which). CDR3: CASSQVAGNYGYTF.